This T cell receptor (beta chain) was documented in a study of blood T cell repertoires in COVID-19. Study as a whole: Whether acute or convalescent, the COVID-19 samples came from the United States, Italy and Spain. From T cells, B-cell-depleted T cells, or PBMCs came the material, which was cDNA or gDNA.

In the original workflow: Amplification of reference gene primers was used by the study to estimate nucleated cell counts. Sequencing used immunoSEQ multiplex PCR; TCRdb keeps in-frame clones, though not all of them. D and trimming come from the DNA, and the V and J calls and clone size come from that table. The profile shows roughly 42,000 clones, 70% to 90% of them singletons. Sequencing was performed on peripheral blood. The receptor's source is a man between 60 and 75 years old with acute or convalescent COVID-19.

CDR3 residues: CASSPLGRASNEQFF. Written as DNA, the CDR3 is TGTGCCAGCAGCCCCCTCGGCAGGGCTAGCAATGAGCAGTTCTTC. This chain connects TRBV9 to TRBJ2-1; D may be TRBD1 (5 bases). Trimming pared 4 bases from V and 6 bases from J, leaving 17 bases between. The CDR3 has 15 amino acids. The germline V gene has CDR1 SGDLS and CDR2 YYNGEE.